The 22 T cell receptor beta chains below all came from one sample that was sequenced in a study of T cells after posttransplantation cyclophosphamide. Clones were sequenced by immunoSEQ multiplex PCR, and TCRdb holds only the in-frame ones, with some missing. The sample offers some 14,000 clones and no singletons, the top ten holding 23%. Busulfan-fludarabine conditioning, marrow transplant, and cyclophosphamide on days +3 and +4 were administered. This sample comprised PBMCs, obtained approximately 1,100 days after allogeneic stem cell transplant with posttransplant cyclophosphamide. These receptors all stem from a female patient aged 40-50 years who received an allogeneic stem cell transplant from a related donor, was CMV-positive, and had no GVHD. These T cells may partly come from the graft donor.

This clone is classed as medium-sized. The rearrangement uses TRBV19 and TRBJ1-3, with 7 nucleotides matching TRBD1. The trim removed 6 bases at V and 0 bases at J, leaving 5 bases unmatched. This CDR3 has 15 amino acids. CDR1 and CDR2 from the germline V gene are LNHDA and SQIVND (reference sequence). CDR3 loop: CASRPGQSSGNTIYF. The CDR3 nucleotides read TGTGCCAGTAGGCCGGGACAGAGCTCTGGAAACACCATATATTTT.

This clone was counted between two and nine times. The genes are TRBV4-2 and TRBJ2-3, with TRBD1 matching over 10 bases. The germline CDR1 and CDR2 sequences are LGHNA and YNFKEQ. V was pared by 3 bases and J by 3 bases, with 3 bases of the junction left unmatched. CDR3 length: 15 amino acids. The CDR3 bases are TGTGCCAGCAGCCAGGGACAGGGGAGGACAGATACGCAGTATTTT. This translates into CASSQGQGRTDTQYF.

This clone appeared many times. The CDR3 DNA is TGTGCCAGCAGCATAGGGAGCTCCTACGAGCAGTACTTC. Amino acids: CASSIGSSYEQYF. This chain uses TRBV7-2 with TRBJ2-7; possibly TRBD2 for D (5 bases). Germline CDR1 and CDR2: SGHTA and FQGNSA. Trimming removed 5 bases at V and 0 bases at J, with 8 bases between. The CDR3 length is 13 residues.

The chain is built from TRBV11-2 and TRBJ1-2; D may be TRBD1 (5 bases). The CDR3 spans 14 residues. Germline V gene sequence: CDR1 SGHAT, CDR2 FQNNGV. V was pared by 1 base and J by 3 bases, with 9 bases between. CDR3 DNA: TGTGCCAGCAGCTTAGGGGGGGTTGACTATGGCTACACCTTC. Translation gives CASSLGGVDYGYTF.

The CDR3 nucleotides read TGTGCCACCCAACCGGGACAGGGTCCCTACGAGCAGTACTTC. As protein: CATQPGQGPYEQYF. V and J are TRBV19 and TRBJ2-7; 9 positions match TRBD1. CDR1 is LNHDA and CDR2 is SQIVND in the germline V gene (reference sequence). With 10 bases clipped from V and 2 bases from J, the junction kept 9 bases outside the gene matches. The CDR3 runs 14 residues. Complete variable domain (other parts from reference TRBV19 and TRBJ2-7): DGGITQSPKYLFRKEGQNVTLSCEQNLNHDAMYWYRQDPGQGLRLIYYSQIVNDFQKGDIAEGYSVSREKKESFPLTVTSAQKNPTAFYLCATQPGQGPYEQYFGPGTRLTVT.

This clone has at least ten counts. This chain joins TRBV5-4 and TRBJ2-1, with 11 bases that match TRBD2. Per germline, CDR1 SGHNT and CDR2 YYREEE (reference sequence). Trimming at V came to 0 bases and at J to 1 base, leaving 3 bases not matched to a gene. This CDR3 is built from 17 residues. The CDR3 region has the DNA TGTGCCAGCAGCTTGGCGTCTAGCGGGGGGTCCTACAATGAGCAGTTCTTC. It is translated as CASSLASSGGSYNEQFF. Variable domain in full (rest from reference TRBV5-4 and TRBJ2-1): ETGVTQSPTHLIKTRGQQVTLRCSSQSGHNTVSWYQQALGQGPQFIFQYYREEENGRGNFPPRFSGLQFPNYSSELNVNALELDDSALYLCASSLASSGGSYNEQFFGPGTRLTVL.

This clone was observed at least ten times. The rearrangement uses TRBV27 and TRBJ2-1; 15 bases are a match to TRBD2. V shed 7 bases, J shed 0 bases, and the junction held 4 bases outside the gene matches. This CDR3 has 17 amino acids. Germline assignment: CDR1 MNHEY and CDR2 SMNVEV (reference sequence). The CDR3 here is CASTGLAGGYSYNEQFF. The CDR3 DNA reads TGTGCCAGCACGGGACTAGCGGGGGGCTACTCCTACAATGAGCAGTTCTTC.

This clone was seen more than once but under ten times. The rearrangement uses TRBV5-1 and TRBJ2-7; 8 nucleotides match TRBD2. V lost 4 bases to trimming and J lost 1 base; unmatched junction nucleotides: 4. CDR1 and CDR2 (germline): SGHRS, YFSETQ. This CDR3 has 14 residues. The CDR3 spells CASSIAGLSYEQYF. CDR3 bases: TGCGCCAGCAGCATAGCGGGGCTATCCTACGAGCAGTACTTC.

This clone appeared many times. The V and J genes are TRBV5-1 and TRBJ1-1; D might be TRBD1 (6 bases). Germline CDR1 reads SGHRS; CDR2 reads YFSETQ. V shed 0 bases and J shed 3 bases, with 9 bases lying between them. This CDR3 is 14 amino acids long. The CDR3 protein is CASSLAGADTEAFF. The CDR3 DNA reads TGCGCCAGCAGCTTGGCAGGGGCGGACACTGAAGCTTTCTTT.

The chain links TRBV29-1 to TRBJ2-2, with 7 positions matching TRBD1. V lost 0 bases, J lost 4 bases, and 5 bases stayed unmatched. CDR1 is SQVTM, CDR2 ANQGSEA, per germline. CDR3 size: 15 residues. The CDR3 protein is CSVEDLGTATGELFF. CDR3 nucleotide sequence: TGCAGCGTTGAAGATCTTGGGACAGCCACCGGGGAGCTGTTTTTT.

This clone was observed at least ten times. This rearrangement joins TRBV15 to TRBJ1-4; D is perhaps TRBD1 (6 bases). Germline assignment: CDR1 LNHNV and CDR2 YYDKDF (reference sequence). The CDR3 consists of 15 residues. V lost 3 bases to trimming and J lost 0 bases, with 8 bases between them. CDR3 sequence reads: CATSSTGTTNEKLFF. The CDR3 DNA follows: TGTGCCACCAGCAGCACAGGGACAACTAATGAAAAACTGTTTTTT.

The chain links TRBV21-1 to TRBJ1-2; TRBD1 is the table's D call and was not checked against the DNA. TRBV21-1 is deemed a pseudogene. This CDR3 has 17 residues. DNA for the CDR3: TGTGCCAGCAGCAATGCTAACAGGGGGTTACCTAACTATGGCTACACCTTC. Amino acid sequence: CASSNANRGLPNYGYTF.

Only a few counts were recorded for this clone. V gene TRBV5-1 combines with J gene TRBJ1-1; D perhaps matches TRBD1 (6 bases). CDR1 SGHRS and CDR2 YFSETQ come from the germline V gene. This CDR3 has 13 residues. The V gene lost 0 bases and the J gene lost 8 bases, with 11 bases spanning the gap. The CDR3 sequence is CASSLVLGQEAFF. The CDR3 coding sequence is TGCGCCAGCAGCTTGGTTCTAGGACAGGAAGCTTTCTTT.

This clone has at least ten counts. V is TRBV6-5 and J is TRBJ1-1; maybe TRBD1 (5 bases). CDR1 and CDR2 (germline): MNHEY, SVGAGI. The CDR3 consists of 13 residues. Trimming removed 2 bases at V and 7 bases at J, with 11 bases between. The CDR3 region is CASSYRGLGEAFF. In DNA form, the CDR3 reads TGTGCCAGCAGTTACAGGGGTTTGGGTGAAGCTTTCTTT.

This clone was observed many times. DNA of the CDR3: TGTGCCAGCAGCCGACTAGCGGGGTACAATGAGCAGTTCTTC. The encoded protein is CASSRLAGYNEQFF. The V and J genes are TRBV6-4 and TRBJ2-1; TRBD2 matches at 11 bases. Germline CDR1 is MRHNA and CDR2 is SNTAGT. V was pared by 6 bases and J by 4 bases, with 2 bases of the junction left unmatched. CDR3 length: 14 amino acids.

This chain joins TRBV18 and TRBJ2-5; D gene unclear. TRBJ2-7 explains the end of the DNA better; the J call may be wrong. This CDR3 has 14 amino acids. Germline V gives CDR1 KGHSH, CDR2 LQKENI. Here the CDR3 reads CASSLNGLSYEQYF. In DNA, the CDR3 is TGTGCCAGCTCACTCAACGGGTTAAGCTACGAGCAGTACTTC.

This clone was seen at least ten times. The genes are TRBV5-1 and TRBJ2-3; 13 bases are shared with TRBD2. Germline CDR1 reads SGHRS; CDR2 reads YFSETQ. V shed 4 bases, J shed 2 bases, and the junction held 7 bases outside the gene matches. The CDR3 contains 17 residues. CDR3 amino acids: CASSPRTSGGYTDTQYF. As DNA, the CDR3 is TGCGCCAGCAGCCCTCGGACTAGCGGGGGATACACAGATACGCAGTATTTT.

This clone occurred many times. The rearrangement joins TRBV4-1 to TRBJ1-4, with 7 bases lining up with TRBD1. This CDR3 contains 15 residues. Germline V gives CDR1 MGHRA, CDR2 YSYEKL. V lost 4 bases to trimming and J lost 2 bases; unmatched junction nucleotides: 4. The CDR3 spells CASSLPGGTNEKLFF. As DNA, the CDR3 is TGCGCCAGCAGCCTCCCAGGGGGGACTAATGAAAAACTGTTTTTT.

The sample holds a few counts of this clone. V gene TRBV5-6 combines with J gene TRBJ2-7, with 8 nucleotides matching TRBD1. Looked up from germline, CDR1 is SGHDT and CDR2 is YYEEEE. The CDR3 extends over 13 amino acids. The trim removed 4 bases at V and 3 bases at J, leaving 3 bases unmatched. The CDR3: CASSDRGVYEQYF. DNA of the CDR3: TGTGCCAGCAGCGACAGGGGAGTCTACGAGCAGTACTTC.

By proportion, this clone is medium-sized. The chain joins TRBV5-1 to TRBJ1-5; maybe TRBD1 (5 bases). From germline, CDR1 is SGHRS and CDR2 YFSETQ. The V end was cut by 2 bases, the J end by 4 bases, with 10 bases between. This CDR3 has 14 amino acids. The CDR3 DNA sequence: TGCGCCAGCAGCTTCGGGGGAAATAATCAGCCCCAGCATTTT. The encoded protein is CASSFGGNNQPQHF.

This clone was seen many times. The chain joins TRBV19 to TRBJ2-7; the D gene is possibly TRBD2 (5 bases). Germline V gene lookup returns CDR1 LNHDA and CDR2 SQIVND (reference sequence). The CDR3 is 12 amino acids. V gave up 3 bases and J gave up 4 bases, with 7 bases separating them. CDR3 in amino acids: CASSIEGYEQYF. The CDR3 nucleotides are TGTGCCAGTAGTATTGAGGGTTACGAGCAGTACTTC.

There are many counts of this clone. This sequence joins TRBV11-2 and TRBJ2-7, with TRBD1 as a possible D gene (5 bases). There are 13 residues in the CDR3. V shed 2 bases and J shed 2 bases, with 7 bases lying between them. Per germline, CDR1 SGHAT and CDR2 FQNNGV. CDR3 region: CASSLQDTYEQYF. The DNA for the CDR3 is TGTGCCAGCAGCTTACAGGACACCTACGAGCAGTACTTC. Combining the CDR3 with reference TRBV11-2 and TRBJ2-7 gives the whole variable domain EAGVAQSPRYKIIEKRQSVAFWCNPISGHATLYWYQQILGQGPKLLIQFQNNGVVDDSQLPKDRFSAERLKGVDSTLKIQPAKLEDSAVYLCASSLQDTYEQYFGPGTRLTVT.